The source of this T cell receptor (beta chain) is a study of identical twins. Broader study findings: Out-of-frame alpha sequences common to twins were enriched for low generation probability. Analyses of zero insertions could, in part, be confounded by invariant MAIT and iNKT cells. While abundant cord blood beta clonotypes carried fewer insertions, memory repertoires showed no such pattern.

This clonotype was seen at least ten times. The antigen remains undetermined. The CDR3 loop spans 14 amino acids. The V segment lost 5 bases and the J segment 5 bases; nucleotides outside the gene matches: 9. TCRdb re-derived calls from the 5' RACE reads in MiXCR, one entry per CDR3 protein. This table has hundreds of thousands of distinct CDR3 sequences, 7.5% to 9.5% appearing once. The sample was also reused in another study, on yellow fever vaccine responses in identical twins.

What was sequenced was CD8+ T cells sorted from blood. This chain uses TRBV12-3 or TRBV12-4 with TRBJ2-7, with 7 positions matching TRBD1. The clonotype was recovered from a woman aged 18-35 years in good health. The CDR3 spells CASSVGTAPNEQYF. DNA of the CDR3: TGTGCCAGCAGTGTCGGGACAGCACCTAACGAGCAGTACTTC.